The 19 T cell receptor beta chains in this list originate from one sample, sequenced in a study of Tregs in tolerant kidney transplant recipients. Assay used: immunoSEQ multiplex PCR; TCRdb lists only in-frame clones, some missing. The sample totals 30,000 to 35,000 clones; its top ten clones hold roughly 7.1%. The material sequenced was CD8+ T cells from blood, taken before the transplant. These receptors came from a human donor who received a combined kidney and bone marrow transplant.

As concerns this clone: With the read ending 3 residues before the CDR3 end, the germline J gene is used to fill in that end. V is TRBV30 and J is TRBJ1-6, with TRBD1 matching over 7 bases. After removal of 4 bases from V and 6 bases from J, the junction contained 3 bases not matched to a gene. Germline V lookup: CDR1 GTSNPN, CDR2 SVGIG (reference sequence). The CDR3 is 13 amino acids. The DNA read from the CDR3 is TGTGCCTGGAAGACAGGGTCTAATTCACCC. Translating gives CAWKTGSNSP. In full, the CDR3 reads CAWKTGSNSPLHF.

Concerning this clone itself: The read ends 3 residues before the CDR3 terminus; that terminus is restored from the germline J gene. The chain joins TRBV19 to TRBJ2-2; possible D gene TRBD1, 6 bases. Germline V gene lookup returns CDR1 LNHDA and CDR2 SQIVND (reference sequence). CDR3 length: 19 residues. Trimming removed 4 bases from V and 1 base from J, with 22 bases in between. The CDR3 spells CASSTDPPFLGQNTGELFF. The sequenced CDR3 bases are TGTGCCAGTAGTACGGACCCCCCGTTTTTGGGACAGAACACCGGGGAG.

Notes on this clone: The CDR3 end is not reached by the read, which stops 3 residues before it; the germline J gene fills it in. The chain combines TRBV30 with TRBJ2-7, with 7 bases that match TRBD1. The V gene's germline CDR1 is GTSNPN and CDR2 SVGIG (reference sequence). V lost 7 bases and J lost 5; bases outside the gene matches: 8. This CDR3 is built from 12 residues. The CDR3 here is CASDRVVHEQYF. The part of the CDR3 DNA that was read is TGTGCCTCCGACAGGGTCGTCCACGAG.

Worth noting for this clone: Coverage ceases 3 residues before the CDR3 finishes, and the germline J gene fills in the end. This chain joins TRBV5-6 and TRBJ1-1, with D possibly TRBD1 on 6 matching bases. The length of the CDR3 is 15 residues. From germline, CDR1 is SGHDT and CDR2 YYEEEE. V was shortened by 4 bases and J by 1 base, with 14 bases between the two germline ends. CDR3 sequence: CASSLWRGGNTEAFF. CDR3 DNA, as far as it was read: TGTGCCAGCAGCCTGTGGAGAGGGGGGAACACTGAA. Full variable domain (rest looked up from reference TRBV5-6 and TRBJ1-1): DAGVTQSPTHLIKTRGQQVTLRCSPKSGHDTVSWYQQALGQGPQFIFQYYEEEERQRGNFPDRFSGHQFPNYSSELNVNALLLGDSALYLCASSLWRGGNTEAFFGQGTRLTVV.

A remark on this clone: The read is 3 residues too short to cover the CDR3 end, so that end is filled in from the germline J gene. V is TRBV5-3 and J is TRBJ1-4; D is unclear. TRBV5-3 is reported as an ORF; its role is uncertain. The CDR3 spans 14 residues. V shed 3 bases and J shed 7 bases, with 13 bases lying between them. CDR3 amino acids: CARSSPLSGEKLFF. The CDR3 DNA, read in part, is TGTGCCAGAAGCTCCCCCCTCTCGGGTGAAAAA.

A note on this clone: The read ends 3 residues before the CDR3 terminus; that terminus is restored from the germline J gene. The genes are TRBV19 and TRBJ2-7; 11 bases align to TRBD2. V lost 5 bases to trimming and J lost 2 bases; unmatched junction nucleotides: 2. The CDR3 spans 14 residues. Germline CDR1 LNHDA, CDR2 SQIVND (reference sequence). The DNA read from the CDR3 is TGTGCCAGTAGTGAACTAGCGGGAGCCTACGAG. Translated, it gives CASSELAGAYE. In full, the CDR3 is CASSELAGAYEQYF.

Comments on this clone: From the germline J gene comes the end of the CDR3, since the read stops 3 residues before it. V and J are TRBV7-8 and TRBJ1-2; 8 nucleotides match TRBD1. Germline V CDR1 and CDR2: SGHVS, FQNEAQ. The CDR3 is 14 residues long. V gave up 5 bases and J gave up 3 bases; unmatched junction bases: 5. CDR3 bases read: TGTGCCAGCAGCCCCGGACAGGGACACTATGGC. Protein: CASSPGQGHYG. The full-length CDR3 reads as CASSPGQGHYGYTF.

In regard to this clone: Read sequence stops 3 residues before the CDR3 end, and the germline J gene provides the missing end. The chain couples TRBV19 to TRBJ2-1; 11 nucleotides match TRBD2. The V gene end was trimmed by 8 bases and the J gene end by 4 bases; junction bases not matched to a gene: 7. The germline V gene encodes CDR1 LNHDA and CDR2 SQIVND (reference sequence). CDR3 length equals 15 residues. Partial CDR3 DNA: TGTGCCAGTGAAGACGGGACTAGCGGTTACAATGAG. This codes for CASEDGTSGYNE. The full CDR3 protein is CASEDGTSGYNEQFF. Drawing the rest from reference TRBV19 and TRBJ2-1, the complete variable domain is DGGITQSPKYLFRKEGQNVTLSCEQNLNHDAMYWYRQDPGQGLRLIYYSQIVNDFQKGDIAEGYSVSREKKESFPLTVTSAQKNPTAFYLCASEDGTSGYNEQFFGPGTRLTVL.

CDR3 residues: CASSLEVNYGYTF. The part of the CDR3 DNA that was read is TGTGCCAGCAGCTTAGAGGTTAACTATGGC. The V and J genes are TRBV7-9 and TRBJ1-2; D is undetermined. Read data end 3 residues before the CDR3 end; the end is taken from the germline J gene. This CDR3 region has 13 residues. In germline, CDR1 is SEHNR, CDR2 FQNEAQ (reference sequence). Between the trimmed V and J ends, which lost 1 base and 1 base, there was a span of 4 bases.

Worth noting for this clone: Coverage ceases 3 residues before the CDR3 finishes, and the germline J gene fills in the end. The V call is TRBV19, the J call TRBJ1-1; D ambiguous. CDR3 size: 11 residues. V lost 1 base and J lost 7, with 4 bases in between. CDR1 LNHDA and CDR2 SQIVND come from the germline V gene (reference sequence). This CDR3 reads CASSIAGEAFF. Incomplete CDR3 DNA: TGTGCCAGTAGTATAGCAGGTGAA.

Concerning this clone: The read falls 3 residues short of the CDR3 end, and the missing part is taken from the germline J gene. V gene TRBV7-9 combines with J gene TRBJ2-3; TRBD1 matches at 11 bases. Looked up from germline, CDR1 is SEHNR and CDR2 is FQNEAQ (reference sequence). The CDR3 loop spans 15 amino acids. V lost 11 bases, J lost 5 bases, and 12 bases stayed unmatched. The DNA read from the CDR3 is TGTGCCGAGGACCGAGGACAGGGGGCTGTAGATACG. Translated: CAEDRGQGAVDT. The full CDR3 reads CAEDRGQGAVDTQYF.

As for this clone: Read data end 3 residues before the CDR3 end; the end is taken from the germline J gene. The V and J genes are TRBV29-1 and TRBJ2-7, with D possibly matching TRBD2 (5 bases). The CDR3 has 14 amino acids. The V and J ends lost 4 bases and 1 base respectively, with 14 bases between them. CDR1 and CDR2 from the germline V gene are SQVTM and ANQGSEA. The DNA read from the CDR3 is TGCAGCGTTGTTGAGGGTGGATGGTCCTACGAG. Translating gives CSVVEGGWSYE. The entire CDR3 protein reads CSVVEGGWSYEQYF.

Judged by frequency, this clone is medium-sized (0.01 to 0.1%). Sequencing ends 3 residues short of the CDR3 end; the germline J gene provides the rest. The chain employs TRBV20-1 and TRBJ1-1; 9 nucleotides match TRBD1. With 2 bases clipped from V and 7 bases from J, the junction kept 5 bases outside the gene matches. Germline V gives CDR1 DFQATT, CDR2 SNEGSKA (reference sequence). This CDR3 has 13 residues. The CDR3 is CSARRQGDNEAFF. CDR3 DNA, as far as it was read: TGCAGTGCTAGAAGACAGGGGGACAATGAA.

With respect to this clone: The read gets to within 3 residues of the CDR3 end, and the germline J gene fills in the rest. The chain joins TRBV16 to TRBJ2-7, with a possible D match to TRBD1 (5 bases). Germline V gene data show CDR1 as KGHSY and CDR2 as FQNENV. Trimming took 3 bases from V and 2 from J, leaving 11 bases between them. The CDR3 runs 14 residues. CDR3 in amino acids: CASSHPTATYEQYF. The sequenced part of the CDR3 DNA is TGTGCCAGCAGCCACCCGACAGCAACCTACGAG. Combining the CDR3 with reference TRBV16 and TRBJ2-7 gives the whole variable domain GEEVAQTPKHLVRGEGQKAKLYCAPIKGHSYVFWYQQVLKNEFKFLISFQNENVFDETGMPKERFSAKCLPNSPCSLEIQATKLEDSAVYFCASSHPTATYEQYFGPGTRLTVT.

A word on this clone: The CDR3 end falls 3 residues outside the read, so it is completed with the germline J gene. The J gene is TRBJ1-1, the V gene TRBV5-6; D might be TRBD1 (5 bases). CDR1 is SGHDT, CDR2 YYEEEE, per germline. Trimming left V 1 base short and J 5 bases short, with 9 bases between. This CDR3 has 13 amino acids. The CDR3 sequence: CASSLIRGTEAFF. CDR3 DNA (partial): TGTGCCAGCAGCTTGATTCGGGGGACTGAA. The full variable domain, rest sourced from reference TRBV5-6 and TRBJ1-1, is DAGVTQSPTHLIKTRGQQVTLRCSPKSGHDTVSWYQQALGQGPQFIFQYYEEEERQRGNFPDRFSGHQFPNYSSELNVNALLLGDSALYLCASSLIRGTEAFFGQGTRLTVV.

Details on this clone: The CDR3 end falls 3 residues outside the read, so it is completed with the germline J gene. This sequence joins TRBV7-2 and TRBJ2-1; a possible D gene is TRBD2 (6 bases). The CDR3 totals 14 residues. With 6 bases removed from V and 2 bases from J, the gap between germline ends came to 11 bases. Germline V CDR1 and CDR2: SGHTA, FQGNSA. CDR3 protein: CASSPSVTYNEQFF. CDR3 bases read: TGTGCCAGCAGTCCTAGCGTAACCTACAATGAG.

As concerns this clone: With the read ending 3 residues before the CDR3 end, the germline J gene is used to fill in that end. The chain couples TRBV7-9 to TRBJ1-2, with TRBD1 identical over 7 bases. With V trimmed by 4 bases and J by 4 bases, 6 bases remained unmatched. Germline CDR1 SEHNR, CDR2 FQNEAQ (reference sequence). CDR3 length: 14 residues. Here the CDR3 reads CASSSGTDSYGYTF. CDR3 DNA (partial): TGTGCCAGCAGCTCGGGGACAGACTCCTATGGC. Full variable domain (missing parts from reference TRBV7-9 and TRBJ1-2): DTGVSQNPRHKITKRGQNVTFRCDPISEHNRLYWYRQTLGQGPEFLTYFQNEAQLEKSRLLSDRFSAERPKGSFSTLEIQRTEQGDSAMYLCASSSGTDSYGYTFGSGTRLTVV.

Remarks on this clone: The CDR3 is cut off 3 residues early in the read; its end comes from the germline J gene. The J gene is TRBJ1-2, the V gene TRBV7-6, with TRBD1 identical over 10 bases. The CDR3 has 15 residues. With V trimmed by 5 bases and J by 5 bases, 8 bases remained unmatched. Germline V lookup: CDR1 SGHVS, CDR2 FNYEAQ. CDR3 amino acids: CASSPGQGIGYGYTF. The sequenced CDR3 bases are TGTGCCAGCAGCCCGGGACAGGGGATCGGGTATGGC.

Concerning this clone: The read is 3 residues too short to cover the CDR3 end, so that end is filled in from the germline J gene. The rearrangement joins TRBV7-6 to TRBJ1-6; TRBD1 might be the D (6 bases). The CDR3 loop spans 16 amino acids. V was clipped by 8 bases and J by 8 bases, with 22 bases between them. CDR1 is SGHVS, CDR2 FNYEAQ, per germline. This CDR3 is CASRPGAGAQDSPLHF. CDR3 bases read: TGTGCCAGCCGACCCGGGGCAGGGGCTCAAGATTCACCC. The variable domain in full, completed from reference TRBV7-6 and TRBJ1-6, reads GAGVSQSPRYKVTKRGQDVALRCDPISGHVSLYWYRQALGQGPEFLTYFNYEAQQDKSGLPNDRFSAERPEGSISTLTIQRTEQRDSAMYRCASRPGAGAQDSPLHFGNGTRLTVT.